These 4 T cell receptor beta chains came from one sample sequenced in a study of blood T cell repertoires in COVID-19. The method was immunoSEQ multiplex PCR; TCRdb's version includes in-frame clones alone and lacks a portion of them. The sample lists approximately 120,000 clones, about 82% seen once, with roughly 4.9% in the top ten. The sequencing input was peripheral blood. These receptors were collected from a human donor in a cohort sampled during active COVID-19.

The V gene is TRBV12-3 or TRBV12-4, the J gene TRBJ2-1; D possibly corresponds to TRBD1 (6 bases). Trimming left V 8 bases short and J 9 bases short, with 17 bases between. The CDR3 contains 13 residues. For the CDR3, the DNA is TGTGCCAGCTGGGGGCTAGCAATGGGTGAGCAGTTCTTC. Translated, it gives CASWGLAMGEQFF.

This rearrangement joins TRBV7-9 to TRBJ2-7, with D perhaps matching TRBD2 (6 bases). The CDR3 is 15 amino acids. In germline, CDR1 is SEHNR, CDR2 FQNEAQ (reference sequence). V was trimmed by 1 base and J by 2 bases, leaving 12 bases between them. The CDR3 region has the DNA TGTGCCAGCAGCTTAGGCGGAGGGACCCCCTACGAGCAGTACTTC. Translation gives CASSLGGGTPYEQYF.

The chain is built from TRBV9 and TRBJ2-2; 9 bases are shared with TRBD2. Germline CDR1 is SGDLS and CDR2 is YYNGEE. Losses at the gene ends were 4 bases for V and 4 bases for J; bases not matched to a gene: 5. The CDR3 contains 15 residues. The CDR3 loop is CASSRTSEITGELFF. CDR3 bases: TGTGCCAGCAGCAGGACTAGCGAAATCACCGGGGAGCTGTTTTTT.

The CDR3 sequence: CASSGGAGGPYNEQFF. The CDR3 DNA follows: TGTGCCAGCAGCGGGGGAGCGGGAGGGCCTTACAATGAGCAGTTCTTC. V is TRBV7-9 and J is TRBJ2-1; 10 nucleotides align to TRBD2. The CDR3 extends over 16 amino acids. V trimming: 5 bases; J trimming: 4 bases; junction bases outside the gene matches: 8. Germline V gene sequence: CDR1 SEHNR, CDR2 FQNEAQ (reference sequence). Full variable domain (rest looked up from reference TRBV7-9 and TRBJ2-1): DTGVSQNPRHKITKRGQNVTFRCDPISEHNRLYWYRQTLGQGPEFLTYFQNEAQLEKSRLLSDRFSAERPKGSFSTLEIQRTEQGDSAMYLCASSGGAGGPYNEQFFGPGTRLTVL.